This T cell receptor beta chain was sequenced in a study of blood T cell repertoires in COVID-19. At the level of the study: Spain, Italy and the United States supplied samples that represented acute and convalescent COVID-19. The cDNA or gDNA used as material had been derived from T cells, B-cell-depleted T cells, or PBMCs.

Per the germline V gene, CDR1 is KGHSH and CDR2 is LQKENI. This CDR3 region has 13 residues. The germline V and J ends were trimmed by 2 bases and 3 bases, with 7 bases remaining between them. In the study's own analysis: Estimated nucleated cell counts came from reference gene primer amplification. Data came from immunoSEQ multiplex PCR; TCRdb stores just in-frame clones and leaves some out. That table furnishes V, J and clone size, whereas the DNA furnished D and trimming. The table lists about 58,000 clones, about four fifths of them singletons. The sample consisted of peripheral blood. The sequence was obtained from a human donor in a cohort sampled during active COVID-19. The V call is TRBV18, the J call TRBJ1-2; D ambiguous. The CDR3 coding sequence is TGTGCCAGCTCACCAAAGGGAGACTATGGCTACACCTTC. Translation: CASSPKGDYGYTF.